This T cell receptor beta chain originates from a study of identical twins. The study, taken as a whole, reports: Cross-sectional statistical analysis, not tracking of the same donors, underpinned the conclusions.

This clonotype has just a few counts. As yet, its antigen is unknown. Germline V gene lookup returns CDR1 GTSNPN and CDR2 SVGIG (reference sequence). V was clipped by 5 bases and J by 0 bases, with 8 bases between them. CDR3 length equals 12 residues. TCRdb re-analysed the 5' RACE reads in MiXCR, keeping a single row per CDR3 protein. Seen here are 250,000 to 350,000 distinct CDR3 sequences, roughly 9% observed once, and the top ten hold under 7.5%. Another study also made use of these data, one on yellow fever vaccine responses in identical twins.

The J gene is TRBJ2-7, the V gene TRBV30; the D gene is possibly TRBD2 (5 bases). The receptor was derived from a woman aged 18 to 35 in good health. Material: CD8+ T cells sorted from blood. The CDR3 nucleotides are TGTGCCTGGGGCCGGGACTCCTACGAGCAGTACTTC. This sequence encodes CAWGRDSYEQYF.